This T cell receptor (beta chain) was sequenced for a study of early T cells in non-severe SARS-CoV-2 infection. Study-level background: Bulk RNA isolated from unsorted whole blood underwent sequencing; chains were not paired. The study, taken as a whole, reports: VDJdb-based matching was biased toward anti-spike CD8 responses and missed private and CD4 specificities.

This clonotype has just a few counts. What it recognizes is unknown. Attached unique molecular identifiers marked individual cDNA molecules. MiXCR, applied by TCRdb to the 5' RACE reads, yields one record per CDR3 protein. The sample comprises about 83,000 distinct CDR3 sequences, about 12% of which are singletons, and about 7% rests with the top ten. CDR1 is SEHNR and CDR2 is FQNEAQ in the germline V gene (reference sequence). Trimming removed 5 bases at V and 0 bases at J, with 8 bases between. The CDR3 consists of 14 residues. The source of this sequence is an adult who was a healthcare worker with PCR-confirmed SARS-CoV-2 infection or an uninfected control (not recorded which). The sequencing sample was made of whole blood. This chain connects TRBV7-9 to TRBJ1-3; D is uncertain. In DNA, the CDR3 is TGTGCCAGCAGCAGGGCTCTCTCTGGAAACACCATATATTTT. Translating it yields CASSRALSGNTIYF. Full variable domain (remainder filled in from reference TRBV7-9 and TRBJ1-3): DTGVSQNPRHKITKRGQNVTFRCDPISEHNRLYWYRQTLGQGPEFLTYFQNEAQLEKSRLLSDRFSAERPKGSFSTLEIQRTEQGDSAMYLCASSRALSGNTIYFGEGSWLTVV.